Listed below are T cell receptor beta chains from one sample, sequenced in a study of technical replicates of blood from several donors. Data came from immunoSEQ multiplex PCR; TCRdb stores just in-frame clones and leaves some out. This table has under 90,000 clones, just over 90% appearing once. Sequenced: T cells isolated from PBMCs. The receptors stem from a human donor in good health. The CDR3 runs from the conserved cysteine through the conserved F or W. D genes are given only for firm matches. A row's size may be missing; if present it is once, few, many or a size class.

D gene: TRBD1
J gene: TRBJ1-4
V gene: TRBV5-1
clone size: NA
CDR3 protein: CASSLEDRGFEKLFF

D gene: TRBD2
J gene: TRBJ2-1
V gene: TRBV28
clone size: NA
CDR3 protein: CASSFYAGGPSLF

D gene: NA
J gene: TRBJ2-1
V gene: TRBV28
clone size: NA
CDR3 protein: CASTGRYNEQFF

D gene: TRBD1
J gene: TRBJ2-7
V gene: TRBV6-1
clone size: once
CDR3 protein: CASSAWTGTGDYEQYF

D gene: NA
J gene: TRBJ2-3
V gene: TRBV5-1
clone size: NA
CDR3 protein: CASSLYTGTDTQYF

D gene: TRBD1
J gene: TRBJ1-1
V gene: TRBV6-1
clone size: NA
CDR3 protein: CASSRQGLNTEAFF

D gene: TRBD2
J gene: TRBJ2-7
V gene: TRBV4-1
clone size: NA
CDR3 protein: CASSQVPSGLMQYF

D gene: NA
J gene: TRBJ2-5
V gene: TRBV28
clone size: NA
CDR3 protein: CASSSISPLQETQYF

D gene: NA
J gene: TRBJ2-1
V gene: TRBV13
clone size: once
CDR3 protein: CASSWTSGVSYNEQFF

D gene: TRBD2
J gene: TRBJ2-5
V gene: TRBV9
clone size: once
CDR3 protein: CASSVSLRTSGKETQYF

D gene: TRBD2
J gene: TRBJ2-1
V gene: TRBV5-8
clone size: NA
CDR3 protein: CASSLEVLAGSSYNEQFF

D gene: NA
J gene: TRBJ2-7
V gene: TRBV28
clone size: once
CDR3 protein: CASSSPSSRGEQYF

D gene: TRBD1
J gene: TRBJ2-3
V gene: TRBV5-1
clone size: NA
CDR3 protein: CASSLGDRGQDTQYF

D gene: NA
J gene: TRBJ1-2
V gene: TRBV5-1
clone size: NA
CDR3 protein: CASSFSGEGYGYTF

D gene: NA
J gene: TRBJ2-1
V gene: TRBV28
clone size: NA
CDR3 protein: CASTLGGNEQFF

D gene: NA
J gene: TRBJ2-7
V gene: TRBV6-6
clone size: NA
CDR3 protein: CASSPVAGGHEQYF

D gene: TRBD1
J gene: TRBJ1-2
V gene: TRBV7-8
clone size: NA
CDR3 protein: CASSLGGQAPYGYTF

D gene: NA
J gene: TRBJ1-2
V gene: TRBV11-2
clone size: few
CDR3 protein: CASSLGPRGYGYTF

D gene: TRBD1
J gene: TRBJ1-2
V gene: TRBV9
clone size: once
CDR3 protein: CASSDRDRGRSSGYTF

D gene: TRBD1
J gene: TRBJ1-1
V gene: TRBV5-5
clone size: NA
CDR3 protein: CASSSDRGRGTEAFF

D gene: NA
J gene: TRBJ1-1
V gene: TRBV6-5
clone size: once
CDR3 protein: CASSPTGMNTEAFF

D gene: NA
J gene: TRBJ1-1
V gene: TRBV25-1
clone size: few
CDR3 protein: CASSARRTDEAFF

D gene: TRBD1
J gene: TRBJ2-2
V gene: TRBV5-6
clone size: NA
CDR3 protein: CASRAGTVTGELFF

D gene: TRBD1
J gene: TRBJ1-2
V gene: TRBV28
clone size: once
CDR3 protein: CASSLSDRGDGYTF

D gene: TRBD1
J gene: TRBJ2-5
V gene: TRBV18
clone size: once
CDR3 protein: CASSRGQGAVETQYF

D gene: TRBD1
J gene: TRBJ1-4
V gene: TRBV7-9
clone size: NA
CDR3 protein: CASSLTGTGREKLFF

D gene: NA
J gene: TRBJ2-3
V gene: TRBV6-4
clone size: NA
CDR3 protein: CASSDLGGDTDTQYF

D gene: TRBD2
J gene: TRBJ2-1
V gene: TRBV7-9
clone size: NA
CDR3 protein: CASSLEGSGLAGIDNEQFF